What follows describes a single T cell receptor (beta chain). Only one count was recorded for this clone. Its antigen target is currently unknown. Base qualities are missing; no much larger clone stands one base away. To be included, a participant needed at least one PBMC sample from before ART initiation plus at least two post-ART samples. Treatment was received in the United States of America by all participants with HIV. Before DNA extraction, cryopreserved samples of roughly 0.9-11 million PBMC were thawed and then washed. At the time of the earliest PBMC sample, participants with HIV were aged between 23 and 54 years. Each participant contributed PBMC samples from 1-4 timepoints before ART initiation and 2-8 timepoints after ART initiation, with a median of 7 samples. Serial HIV viral load, CD4+ T-cell count, ART history and demographic data were obtained for every participant. Genomic DNA was extracted from unsorted PBMC with a Qiagen kit on a QIAcube, processed in batches of 12 samples.

The immunoSEQ hsTCRB v3.0 assay was used at survey level resolution to sequence the TRB variable region. The target sequencing depth for TRB was about 40,000-50,000 T-cell genomes per sample. An Illumina MiSeq with a v3 150-cycle kit was used to sequence the pooled TRB libraries. Under the source paper's analysis protocol: Analysis of repertoires was carried out in R inside a reproducible Nextflow workflow spanning QC, data transformation and analysis. Custom analyses were implemented in LymphoSeq2, an R package for AIRR-Seq data exploration. Several samples that produced fewer than 5000 total TRB sequences were removed, so approximately 170 HIV repertoires were analyzed. Of the roughly 190 retained HIV repertoires, some 60 were collected before and about 130 after ART initiation. Repertoires were downsampled to 5000 TRB nucleotide sequences, with summary statistics averaged over 100 downsampling iterations. Only TRB sequences with CDR3 regions of at least seven amino acids were retained for analysis. A Shannon entropy-derived clonality score and the Gini coefficient were used to measure diversity. In the repertoire networks, any two of the top 5000 CDR3 amino acid sequences were connected whenever the two sequences differed by an edit distance of one. GLIPH2 predicted antigen specificity groups and MHC restriction for TRB CDR3 amino acid sequences. To flag known associations with CMV, EBV, HIV or tissue antigens, CDR3 amino acid sequences were compared against VDJdb and McPAS-TCR. Pre-ART, post-ART and control groups were compared with Wilcoxon signed-rank tests and Holm-Bonferroni correction. Here the immuneACCESS table is served through TCRdb, limited to in-frame sequences with V and J called. Missing clones are a known gap in these copies; in checked studies unresolved V genes cover under half, and the rest lacks a known reason. V, J and clone size were drawn from that table, and D and trimming were deduced from the DNA. The sample records under 45,000 clones, roughly 87% of which are singletons. The ten largest clones add up to around 6.5% of the sample.

The record originates from a study of long-term antiretroviral therapy in people with HIV (dated by TCRdb to the early 2020s). About the investigation overall: The earliest samples were collected roughly a decade before the 2015 WHO recommendation for immediate ART, at a time when ART was usually postponed until CD4 counts fell. Whether ART initiation and durable HIV suppression were associated with changes in peripheral blood TRB repertoire composition and diversity was tested in a retrospective serial study. A total of about 190 cryopreserved PBMC samples were contributed to the cohort by 30 adults with confirmed HIV infection, with samples collected serially over a mean of roughly six years (range 1-12). Of the roughly 31 participants with HIV, ten to eleven were female. No cross-contamination during QIAcube processing was seen in test extractions of a monoclonal T-cell line run alongside a few dozen polyclonal samples.

Broad study findings and their caveats: The samples span the years 2004 to 2017, and the ART regimens used at that time may not be as effective as current regimens. Owing to limited PBMC availability, only the TCR beta chain was sequenced, without alpha chain pairing. Starting ART was linked to a significant rise in TRB diversity, yet even after long-term ART the diversity remained significantly lower than in transplant donor controls. Inferences about post-ART repertoire changes are limited because no data were available on ART adherence, viral resistance or therapy changes. Compared with controls, HIV repertoires had narrower CDR3 length ranges, and the network structure pointed to an antigen-experienced repertoire that shifted only slightly toward naive after ART. The repertoire was dominated across all time points by expanded TRB clones identified before ART initiation, although this dominance was seen to fluctuate and to decrease in many PLHIV after ART. Unsorted PBMC were profiled instead of sorted CD4+ and CD8+ T cells because pre-ART samples had limited cell numbers.

The CDR3 measures 13 amino acids from cysteine to phenylalanine. Left in the record is the CDR3 DNA by itself, 39 bases read in frame from the first base. CDR1 LNHDA and CDR2 SQIVND are derived from the germline V gene (reference sequence). The V and J ends are trimmed by 4 bases and 7 bases, leaving 11 bases between them. This receptor was obtained from a man younger than 30 with HIV. Source: unsorted PBMCs, taken 1 year after starting antiretroviral therapy. Recombination linked TRBV19 to TRBJ1-5, with the D gene call left open. The CDR3 has the sequence CASSRGKSQPQHF. The sequence in DNA is TGTGCCAGTAGTAGGGGAAAAAGCCAGCCCCAGCATTTT.